This TCR beta chain came from a study of somatic mutations in cytotoxic T cells in rheumatoid arthritis. Looking at the study overall: Patient blood was drawn as 30 ml EDTA; the draw came right after diagnosis and before any treatment. Flow cytometric sorting isolated some V beta antibody-stained T-cell populations at nearly 100% purity, and among them were V beta1+ cells that underwent TCRB sequencing.

In regard to this clone: Its antigen is not identified.

CDR1 is MDHEN, CDR2 SYDVKM, per germline. The V gene end was trimmed by 2 bases and the J gene end by 5 bases; junction bases not matched to a gene: 25. The CDR3 has 21 amino acids. The method was immunoSEQ multiplex PCR; TCRdb's version includes in-frame clones alone and lacks a portion of them. Altogether about 11,000 clones are present, roughly four fifths being singletons, with the ten largest covering roughly 9%. Overall study results and limits: For patients with rheumatoid arthritis, CD8+ clonality went up with age, while healthy controls showed no such change. Nobody had found out which antigens the expanded CD8+ clones targeted.

This chain connects TRBV28 to TRBJ2-7; 9 bases are a match to TRBD2. This sequence originates from a woman aged 55-69 years with rheumatoid arthritis. Sequenced sample: CD8+ T cells sorted from blood. The CDR3 loop reads CASSLPPQAPMGAGGPDEQYF. The CDR3 nucleotides read TGTGCCAGCAGTTTACCACCTCAGGCCCCTATGGGTGCGGGAGGGCCTGACGAGCAGTACTTC.